These 8 T cell receptor beta chains share one sample of origin, sequenced in a study of OX40 agonist ivuxolimab in advanced cancers. Clones were sequenced by immunoSEQ multiplex PCR, and TCRdb holds only the in-frame ones, with some missing. The sample shows tens of thousands of clones, 88% of them seen only once. The sample consisted of CD4+ or CD8+ T cells sorted from blood, taken in a trial of the OX40 agonist ivuxolimab. All receptors derive from an adult with an advanced solid tumor such as melanoma, head and neck, liver or kidney cancer.

The sample holds a few counts of this clone. The gene calls are TRBV6-1 and TRBJ1-4, with TRBD1 identical over 7 bases. Germline CDR1 and CDR2: MNHNS and SASEGT. The CDR3 has 15 amino acids. V shed 6 bases, J shed 0 bases, and the junction held 4 bases outside the gene matches. Here the CDR3 DNA reads TGTGCCAGCAGGGAGGGACAGCCAACTAATGAAAAACTGTTTTTT. Its translation: CASREGQPTNEKLFF.

The chain joins TRBV28 to TRBJ1-2; TRBD1 might be the D (5 bases). Trimming removed 6 bases at V and 2 bases at J, with 16 bases between. Germline V CDR1 and CDR2: MDHEN, SYDVKM. CDR3 length equals 15 residues. The CDR3 DNA reads TGTGCCAGCAGACCTTCCGGGACTCCAAACTATGGCTACACCTTC. Its protein product is CASRPSGTPNYGYTF.

The CDR3 here is CASTRRVAGVFVNEQYF. The CDR3 region has the DNA TGTGCCAGCACCAGGCGGGTTGCAGGGGTTTTTGTCAACGAGCAGTACTTC. The V gene is TRBV28, the J gene TRBJ2-7; TRBD1 is a possible D gene (6 bases). The CDR3 spans 17 residues. V lost 7 bases, J lost 5 bases, and 27 bases lay in between. Germline V gene data show CDR1 as MDHEN and CDR2 as SYDVKM.

This chain connects TRBV28 to TRBJ1-1; possible D gene TRBD1, 6 bases. The length of the CDR3 is 17 residues. Trimming removed 1 base at V and 0 bases at J, with 15 bases between. From germline, CDR1 is MDHEN and CDR2 SYDVKM. This CDR3 reads CASSLSLTAGVNTEAFF. The CDR3 region has the DNA TGTGCCAGCAGTTTATCGTTGACGGCAGGGGTGAACACTGAAGCTTTCTTT. The entire variable domain, with the rest obtained from reference TRBV28 and TRBJ1-1, is as follows: DVKVTQSSRYLVKRTGEKVFLECVQDMDHENMFWYRQDPGLGLRLIYFSYDVKMKEKGDIPEGYSVSREKKERFSLILESASTNQTSMYLCASSLSLTAGVNTEAFFGQGTRLTVV.

The chain recombines TRBV28 with TRBJ1-2; tentatively, D is TRBD1 (6 bases). The germline V and J ends were trimmed by 5 bases and 2 bases, with 24 bases remaining between them. Looked up from germline, CDR1 is MDHEN and CDR2 is SYDVKM. The CDR3 runs to 18 residues. CDR3 DNA: TGTGCCAGCAGTCCTCCCCCGGGACACCCGGACCAAAACTATGGCTACACCTTC. This encodes CASSPPPGHPDQNYGYTF.

V usage is TRBV7-9 and J usage is TRBJ2-1; possibly TRBD2 for D (6 bases). Trimming removed 3 bases at V and 5 bases at J, with 17 bases between. The CDR3 consists of 16 residues. Germline V gene lookup returns CDR1 SEHNR and CDR2 FQNEAQ (reference sequence). The DNA for the CDR3 is TGTGCCAGCAGCTTCAGACTAACGGGAGACCACAATGAGCAGTTCTTC. It yields the protein CASSFRLTGDHNEQFF.

J is TRBJ2-7 and V is TRBV29-1; D is unclear. The CDR3 is made up of 13 amino acids. Per the germline V gene, CDR1 is SQVTM and CDR2 is ANQGSEA. The V end was cut by 6 bases, the J end by 0 bases, with 12 bases between. CDR3 nucleotide sequence: TGCAGCGTCCTCATTTGGGGCTCCTACGAGCAGTACTTC. Translating gives CSVLIWGSYEQYF.

The chain carries TRBV29-1 and TRBJ1-5, with D possibly being TRBD1 (5 bases). This CDR3 contains 14 residues. V gave up 7 bases and J gave up 2 bases, with 15 bases separating them. In germline, CDR1 is SQVTM, CDR2 ANQGSEA. The CDR3 here is CSAGSGNGNQPQHF. In nucleotides, the CDR3 is TGCAGCGCAGGGAGCGGGAATGGCAATCAGCCCCAGCATTTT.